This T cell receptor (beta chain) was retrieved from a study of T cells in Graves' hyperthyroidism and ophthalmopathy. The study's findings and limits: Among clonotypes expanded in thyroid above 0.001, most were also found in blood.

This clonotype was seen a few times. What it recognizes is unknown. Germline lookup yields CDR1 MGHRA and CDR2 YSYEKL. CDR3 size: 13 residues. V was pared by 0 bases and J by 6 bases, with 8 bases between. Amplification targeted TCR beta CDR3 regions from RNA transcripts. The TCR CDR3 first-round RT-PCR relied on the HTBI primer set. TCRdb reprocessed the multiplex PCR reads via MiXCR and lists one record per CDR3 protein. The data contain some 800,000 distinct CDR3 sequences, 35% to 40% of them singletons. The rearrangement uses TRBV4-1 and TRBJ1-1; D gene unclear. Input material: blood. The TCR originated in a man aged 18-30 years with Graves' hyperthyroidism. The CDR3 is CASSQDGRAEAFF. DNA for the CDR3: TGCGCCAGCAGCCAAGATGGGCGGGCTGAAGCTTTCTTT.